These 2 T cell receptor beta chains originate from one sample sequenced in a study of post-analysis software for immune sequencing data. No antigen has been assigned to these receptors. Built from TCR beta cDNA, the libraries had unique molecular identifiers in them. TCRdb ran MiXCR on the PCR reads and lists one entry per CDR3 protein. Of about 170,000 distinct CDR3 sequences listed, about 30% are singletons. General study points: Compared with controls, patients had more of about 5 TRBV segments, including TRBV5-6, TRBV5-1 and TRBV20-1.

The sequencing input was blood. The source of these receptors is a girl between 5 and 17 years old with multiple sclerosis.

The chain couples TRBV10-3 to TRBJ1-1, with 9 bases fitting TRBD1. CDR1 and CDR2 (germline): ENHRY, SYGVKD. The CDR3 covers 17 residues. The junction had 13 bases not matched to a gene; V was cut back by 4 bases and J by 4 bases. CDR3 residues: CAISGADLTGGPTEAFF. The CDR3 region has the DNA TGTGCCATCAGTGGAGCGGATTTAACAGGGGGCCCCACTGAAGCTTTCTTT.

The chain joins TRBV5-1 to TRBJ1-1; TRBD1 is a possible D gene (6 bases). Trimming stripped 0 bases from V and 5 bases from J, with 14 bases between. Germline V lookup: CDR1 SGHRS, CDR2 YFSETQ. The CDR3 loop spans 15 amino acids. The CDR3 DNA sequence: TGCGCCAGCAGCTTGGAATCCGGGACACGGACTGAAGCTTTCTTT. Its translation is CASSLESGTRTEAFF.